The 9 T cell receptor beta chains below all came from one sample that was sequenced in a study of cytomegalovirus exposure and HLA in healthy donors (dated by TCRdb to 2016 to 2017). Library construction relied on the immunoSEQ multiplex PCR assay. For the multiplex PCR, a mixture combining 60 forward primers for TCR Vbeta segments and 13 reverse primers for TCR Jbeta segments was used. TCRdb re-hosts the immuneACCESS table, in-frame sequences only. Its copies lack some clones; in the studies checked, an unresolved V gene accounts for under half of them, and the cause for the rest is not known. The sample table records 150,000 to 200,000 clones; 80% to 90% of these occur just once. The ten largest clones take up roughly 2.2% of the sample. Material: PBMCs. These receptors all stem from a man younger than 35 in good health and CMV-seropositive.

The gene calls are TRBV15 and TRBJ2-7, with TRBD1 matching 7 bases. Germline loops: CDR1 LNHNV, CDR2 YYDKDF (reference sequence). The CDR3 contains 16 residues. The junction had 10 bases not matched to a gene; V was cut back by 3 bases and J by 2 bases. The CDR3 sequence: CATSRGPKGAPYEQYF. Written as DNA, the CDR3 is TGTGCCACCAGCAGGGGACCTAAGGGGGCCCCCTACGAGCAGTACTTC.

This chain joins TRBV7-2 and TRBJ1-1; D unclear. Germline V gene data show CDR1 as SGHTA and CDR2 as FQGNSA. CDR3 size: 14 residues. V dropped 10 bases and J dropped 1 base, with 16 bases sitting between them. The CDR3 loop reads CATSTHIANTEAFF. Written as DNA, the CDR3 is TGTGCCACAAGCACGCATATAGCGAACACTGAAGCTTTCTTT.

The rearrangement joins TRBV10-3 to TRBJ2-3; D unresolved. The V end lost 2 bases, the J end lost 4 bases, and 13 bases lay between the germline ends. Germline V gene data show CDR1 as ENHRY and CDR2 as SYGVKD. The CDR3 contains 15 residues. The CDR3 here is CAISEGRLTADTQYF. The CDR3 coding sequence is TGTGCCATCAGTGAGGGCAGGTTAACCGCAGATACGCAGTATTTT.

The chain uses TRBV7-2 and TRBJ1-2; D gene unclear. This CDR3 region has 14 residues. V lost 1 base and J 7 bases, leaving 13 bases between the germline ends. Germline V gene data show CDR1 as SGHTA and CDR2 as FQGNSA. The CDR3 DNA follows: TGTGCCAGCAGCTTAGGCCTTAGACAAAGTGGCTACACCTTC. This codes for CASSLGLRQSGYTF.

The chain recombines TRBV7-9 with TRBJ1-6; the D is unclear. Trimming shortened V by 3 bases and J by 6 bases, and 3 bases separated the two germline ends. Per germline, CDR1 SEHNR and CDR2 FQNEAQ (reference sequence). The CDR3 spans 12 residues. CDR3 DNA sequence: TGTGCCAGCAGCTTGGCTAATTCACCCCTCCACTTT. It codes for CASSLANSPLHF. The full variable domain, completed using reference TRBV7-9 and TRBJ1-6, is DTGVSQNPRHKITKRGQNVTFRCDPISEHNRLYWYRQTLGQGPEFLTYFQNEAQLEKSRLLSDRFSAERPKGSFSTLEIQRTEQGDSAMYLCASSLANSPLHFGNGTRLTVT.

The J gene is TRBJ2-7, the V gene TRBV6-1; D call uncertain. CDR1 MNHNS and CDR2 SASEGT come from the germline V gene. This CDR3 is 12 amino acids long. Trimming shortened V by 0 bases and J by 7 bases, and 7 bases separated the two germline ends. The CDR3 DNA reads as TGTGCCAGCAGTGAAGCCCCCGTGGAGCAGTACTTC. This gives the protein CASSEAPVEQYF.

This sequence joins TRBV4-1 and TRBJ2-7, with 7 bases matching TRBD1. Germline CDR1 reads MGHRA; CDR2 reads YSYEKL. V shed 1 base and J 6 bases; nucleotides not matched to a gene: 6. This CDR3 region has 14 residues. The CDR3 bases are TGCGCCAGCAGCCAAGTAGGGACAGAGGGCGAGCAGTACTTC. Translating gives CASSQVGTEGEQYF.

The chain has TRBV10-3 and TRBJ2-7, with 7 bases lining up with TRBD1. This CDR3 has 13 amino acids. The junction had 5 bases not matched to a gene; V was cut back by 9 bases and J by 0 bases. Germline assignment: CDR1 ENHRY and CDR2 SYGVKD. The CDR3 DNA follows: TGTGCCATAAGGACAGGTTCCTCCTACGAGCAGTACTTC. Translation: CAIRTGSSYEQYF.

V usage is TRBV7-6 and J usage is TRBJ1-4; TRBD1 aligns across 7 bases. CDR1 SGHVS and CDR2 FNYEAQ come from the germline V gene. The CDR3 extends over 14 amino acids. With 2 bases clipped from V and 6 bases from J, the junction kept 3 bases outside the gene matches. The CDR3 sequence: CASSLLGGDEKLFF. CDR3 nucleotide sequence: TGTGCCAGCAGCTTACTAGGGGGCGATGAAAAACTGTTTTTT.